These 5 T cell receptor beta chains share one sample of origin, sequenced in a study of T-cell reconstitution after alpha-beta-depleted transplantation in children. Unique molecular identifiers were incorporated during preparation of the TCRbeta library. TCRdb processed the PCR reads anew with MiXCR; each CDR3 protein has one entry. The sample carries about 610,000 distinct CDR3 sequences, about 11% recorded once. The sample was PBMCs from the stem cell graft donor, taken from the stem cell graft. The origin of the receptors is a human donor who donated a stem cell graft to a child with acute myeloid leukemia.

This clonotype has a count of ten or more. This sequence joins TRBV12-3 or TRBV12-4 and TRBJ2-4; weak D call: TRBD1 (6 bases). The CDR3 runs 14 residues. Trimming took off 5 bases at V and 8 bases at J, with 16 bases between the two ends. This CDR3 is CASSLGQSWDIQYF. The DNA of the CDR3 is TGTGCCAGCAGTCTCGGACAGTCCTGGGACATTCAGTACTTC.

The CDR3 DNA follows: TGCAGCGCCTTTTCGGGACAGGGGTCGGAGACCCAGTACTTC. Its translation: CSAFSGQGSETQYF. The V and J genes are TRBV29-1 and TRBJ2-5; 10 positions agree with TRBD1. The ends lost 7 bases at V and 5 bases at J; junction bases unmatched: 10. This CDR3 has 14 residues. Germline CDR1 is SQVTM and CDR2 is ANQGSEA. The full variable domain, completed using reference TRBV29-1 and TRBJ2-5, is SAVISQKPSRDICQRGTSLTIQCQVDSQVTMMFWYRQQPGQSLTLIATANQGSEATYESGFVIDKFPISRPNLTFSTLTVSNMSPEDSSIYLCSAFSGQGSETQYFGPGTRLLVL.

In its sample, this clonotype was seen many times. V is TRBV29-1 and J is TRBJ2-1; TRBD2 matches at 8 bases. This CDR3 spans 14 amino acids. From germline, CDR1 is SQVTM and CDR2 ANQGSEA. The ends lost 5 bases at V and 8 bases at J; junction bases unmatched: 11. In DNA form, the CDR3 reads TGCAGCGTTTTCAAGACTAGCGCGAGCGATGAGCAGTTCTTC. It specifies CSVFKTSASDEQFF.

Only a few counts were recorded for this clonotype. The gene calls are TRBV28 and TRBJ2-7; 7 positions agree with TRBD2. Germline V gene sequence: CDR1 MDHEN, CDR2 SYDVKM. Losses at the gene ends were 7 bases for V and 1 base for J; bases not matched to a gene: 4. The CDR3 has 13 amino acids. The CDR3 sequence: CASTMGGSYEQYF. Here the CDR3 DNA reads TGTGCCAGCACCATGGGGGGGTCCTACGAGCAGTACTTC.

This clonotype has only a few counts. The chain employs TRBV7-9 and TRBJ2-1; 8 nucleotides align to TRBD2. The CDR3 length is 16 residues. V shed 7 bases and J 5 bases; nucleotides not matched to a gene: 13. The germline V gene encodes CDR1 SEHNR and CDR2 FQNEAQ (reference sequence). The CDR3 bases are TGTGCCAGCACCACGGGGGGGGTTGTTCCAGACAATGAGCAGTTCTTC. Amino acid sequence: CASTTGGVVPDNEQFF.